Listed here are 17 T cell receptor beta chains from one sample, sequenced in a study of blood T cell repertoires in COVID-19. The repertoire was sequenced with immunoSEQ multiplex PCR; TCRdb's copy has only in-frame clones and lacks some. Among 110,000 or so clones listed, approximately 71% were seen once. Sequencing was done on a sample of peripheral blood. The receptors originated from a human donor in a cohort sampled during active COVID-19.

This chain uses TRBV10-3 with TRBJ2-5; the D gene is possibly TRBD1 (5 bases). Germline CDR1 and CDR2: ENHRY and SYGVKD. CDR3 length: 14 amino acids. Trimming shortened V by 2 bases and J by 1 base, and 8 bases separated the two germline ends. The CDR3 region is CAISEGAAQETQYF. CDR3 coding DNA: TGTGCCATCAGTGAGGGGGCCGCCCAAGAGACCCAGTACTTC.

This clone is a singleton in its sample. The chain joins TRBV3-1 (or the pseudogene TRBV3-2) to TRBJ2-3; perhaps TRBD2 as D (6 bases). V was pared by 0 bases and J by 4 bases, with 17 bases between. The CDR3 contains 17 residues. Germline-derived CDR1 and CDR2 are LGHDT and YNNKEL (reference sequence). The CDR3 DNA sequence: TGTGCCAGCAGCCAAGAATCTAGGCAGGGAGGTCCAGATACGCAGTATTTT. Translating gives CASSQESRQGGPDTQYF.

The CDR3 bases are TGTGCCAGCAGCCCCGAGGGGGCGTATGGCTACACCTTC. Translated: CASSPEGAYGYTF. The J gene is TRBJ1-2, the V gene TRBV5-6; 7 positions agree with TRBD1. This CDR3 is built from 13 residues. Germline-derived CDR1 and CDR2 are SGHDT and YYEEEE. V shed 4 bases, J shed 5 bases, and the junction held 5 bases outside the gene matches.

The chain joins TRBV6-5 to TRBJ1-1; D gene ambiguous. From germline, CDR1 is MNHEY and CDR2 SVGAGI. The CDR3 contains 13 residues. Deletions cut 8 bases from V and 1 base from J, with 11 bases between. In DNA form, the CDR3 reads TGTGCCAGCCGTCAGATTAAGAACACTGAAGCTTTCTTT. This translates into CASRQIKNTEAFF.

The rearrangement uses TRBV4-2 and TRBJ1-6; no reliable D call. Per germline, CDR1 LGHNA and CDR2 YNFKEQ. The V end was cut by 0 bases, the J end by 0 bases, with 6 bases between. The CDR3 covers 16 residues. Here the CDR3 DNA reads TGTGCCAGCAGCCAAGAGGAGGACTCCTATAATTCACCCCTCCACTTT. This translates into CASSQEEDSYNSPLHF.

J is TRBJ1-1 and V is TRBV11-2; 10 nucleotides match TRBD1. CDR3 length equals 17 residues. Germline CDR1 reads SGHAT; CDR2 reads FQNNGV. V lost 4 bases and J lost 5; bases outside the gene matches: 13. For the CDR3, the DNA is TGTGCCAGCAGCTCTCACTGGGGCTGGGGACAGGGGACTGAAGCTTTCTTT. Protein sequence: CASSSHWGWGQGTEAFF.

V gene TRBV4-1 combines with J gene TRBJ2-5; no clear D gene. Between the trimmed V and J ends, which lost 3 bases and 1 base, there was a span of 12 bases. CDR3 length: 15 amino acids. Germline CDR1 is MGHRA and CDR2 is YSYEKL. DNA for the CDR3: TGCGCCAGCAGCCAGGCCCCTAGGAGCCAAGAGACCCAGTACTTC. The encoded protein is CASSQAPRSQETQYF.

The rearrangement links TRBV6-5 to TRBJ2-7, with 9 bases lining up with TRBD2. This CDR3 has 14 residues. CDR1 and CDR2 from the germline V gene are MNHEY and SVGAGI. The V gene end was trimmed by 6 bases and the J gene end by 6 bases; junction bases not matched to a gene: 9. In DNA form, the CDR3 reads TGTGCCAGCAGCGCGGGGGGGGCCATCGGCGAGCAGTACTTC. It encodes CASSAGGAIGEQYF.

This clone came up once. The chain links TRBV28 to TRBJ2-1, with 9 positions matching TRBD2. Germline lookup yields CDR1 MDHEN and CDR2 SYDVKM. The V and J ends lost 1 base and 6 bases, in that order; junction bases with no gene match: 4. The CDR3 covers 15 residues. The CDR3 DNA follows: TGTGCCAGCAGTTTATATATGCGGGGGGGCAATGAGCAGTTCTTC. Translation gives CASSLYMRGGNEQFF.

For the CDR3, the DNA is TGCGCCAGCGGGAAGGGGGGGGCACTGTGGGAGCAGTACTTC. This translates into CASGKGGALWEQYF. The chain joins TRBV5-1 to TRBJ2-7, with a tentative D call TRBD2 (7 bases). In germline, CDR1 is SGHRS, CDR2 YFSETQ. Trimming took 7 bases from V and 7 from J, leaving 21 bases between them. CDR3 length equals 14 residues.

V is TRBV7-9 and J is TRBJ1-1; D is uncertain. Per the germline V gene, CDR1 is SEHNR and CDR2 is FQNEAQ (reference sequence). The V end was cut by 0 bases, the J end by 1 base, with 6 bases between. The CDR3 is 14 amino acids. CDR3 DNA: TGTGCCAGCAGCTTAGCCGGGGAGAACACTGAAGCTTTCTTT. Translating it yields CASSLAGENTEAFF.

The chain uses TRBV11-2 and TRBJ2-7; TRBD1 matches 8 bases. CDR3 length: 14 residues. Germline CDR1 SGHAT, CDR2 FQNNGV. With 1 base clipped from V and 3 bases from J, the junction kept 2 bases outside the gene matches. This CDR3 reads CASSLGGTGYEQYF. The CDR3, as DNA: TGTGCCAGCAGCTTAGGGGGGACAGGCTACGAGCAGTACTTC.

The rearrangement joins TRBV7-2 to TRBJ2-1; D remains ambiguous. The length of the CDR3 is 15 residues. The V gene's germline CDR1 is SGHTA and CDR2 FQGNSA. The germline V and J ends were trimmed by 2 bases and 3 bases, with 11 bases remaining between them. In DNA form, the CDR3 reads TGTGCCAGCAGCTTAAGTCTGCGGCTCTACAATGAGCAGTTCTTC. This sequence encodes CASSLSLRLYNEQFF.

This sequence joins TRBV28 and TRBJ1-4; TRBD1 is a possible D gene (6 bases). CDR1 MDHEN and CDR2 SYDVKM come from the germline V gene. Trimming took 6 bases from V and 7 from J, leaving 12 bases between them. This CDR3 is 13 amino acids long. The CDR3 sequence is CASRSGEGEKLFF. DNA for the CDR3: TGTGCCAGCAGATCAGGGGAGGGTGAAAAACTGTTTTTT.

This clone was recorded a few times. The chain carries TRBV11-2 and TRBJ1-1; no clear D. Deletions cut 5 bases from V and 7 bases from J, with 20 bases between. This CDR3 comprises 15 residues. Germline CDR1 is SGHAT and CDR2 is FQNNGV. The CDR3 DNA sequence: TGTGCCAGCAGCCGTACTCGGACGGGCGGAGGTGAAGCTTTCTTT. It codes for CASSRTRTGGGEAFF.

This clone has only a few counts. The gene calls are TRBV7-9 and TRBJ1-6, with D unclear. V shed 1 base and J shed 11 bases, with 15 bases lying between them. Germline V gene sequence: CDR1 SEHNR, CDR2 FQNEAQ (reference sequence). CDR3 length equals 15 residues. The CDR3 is CASSLGSEGGPPLHF. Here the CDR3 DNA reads TGTGCCAGCAGCTTAGGTTCGGAGGGAGGTCCACCCCTCCACTTT. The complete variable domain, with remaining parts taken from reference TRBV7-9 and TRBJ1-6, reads DTGVSQNPRHKITKRGQNVTFRCDPISEHNRLYWYRQTLGQGPEFLTYFQNEAQLEKSRLLSDRFSAERPKGSFSTLEIQRTEQGDSAMYLCASSLGSEGGPPLHFGNGTRLTVT.

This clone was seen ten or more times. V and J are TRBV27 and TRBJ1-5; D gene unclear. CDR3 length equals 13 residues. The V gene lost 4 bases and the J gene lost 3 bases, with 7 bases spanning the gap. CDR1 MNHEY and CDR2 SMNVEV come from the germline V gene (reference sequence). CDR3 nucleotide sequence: TGTGCCAGCAGTTCGGGGAACAATCAGCCCCAGCATTTT. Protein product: CASSSGNNQPQHF.